One and the same sample provided the 14 T cell receptor beta chains below, sequenced in a study of blood T cell repertoires in COVID-19. The protocol was immunoSEQ multiplex PCR, while the TCRdb copy is restricted to in-frame clones and leaves out a portion. The table shows roughly 100,000 clones, with roughly 79% occurring only once. The sample comprised peripheral blood. All receptors derive from a woman between 70 and 85 years old with acute or convalescent COVID-19.

The chain employs TRBV20-1 and TRBJ1-5; 8 bases align to TRBD1. The V and J ends lost 6 bases and 7 bases, in that order; junction bases with no gene match: 2. The CDR3 consists of 11 residues. Germline CDR1 DFQATT, CDR2 SNEGSKA (reference sequence). The CDR3 spells CSAGQGQPQHF. For the CDR3, the DNA is TGCAGTGCCGGACAGGGACAGCCCCAGCATTTT.

This chain links TRBV3-1 (or the pseudogene TRBV3-2) with TRBJ1-1; D is perhaps TRBD1 (6 bases). The CDR3 runs to 17 residues. V lost 2 bases and J lost 0, with 16 bases in between. Germline V gene data show CDR1 as LGHDT and CDR2 as YNNKEL (reference sequence). The CDR3 is CASSQYPGGQLNTEAFF. Written as DNA, the CDR3 is TGTGCCAGCAGCCAATACCCTGGAGGACAGCTGAACACTGAAGCTTTCTTT.

The V gene is TRBV7-2, the J gene TRBJ1-1; tentative D call: TRBD1 (5 bases). Germline V gene sequence: CDR1 SGHTA, CDR2 FQGNSA. CDR3 size: 14 residues. V was shortened by 5 bases and J by 5 bases, with 15 bases between the two germline ends. In nucleotides, the CDR3 is TGTGCCAGCAGCCACGCGGGGGTAGGGACTGAAGCTTTCTTT. Encoded protein: CASSHAGVGTEAFF.

The V call is TRBV11-2, the J call TRBJ2-5; weak D call: TRBD1 (6 bases). This CDR3 region has 13 residues. The germline gives CDR1 SGHAT, CDR2 FQNNGV. Deletions cut 3 bases from V and 2 bases from J, with 7 bases between. CDR3 nucleotide sequence: TGTGCCAGCAGCTTTGGACAGCAAGAGACCCAGTACTTC. It translates to CASSFGQQETQYF. The full variable domain, completed using reference TRBV11-2 and TRBJ2-5, is EAGVAQSPRYKIIEKRQSVAFWCNPISGHATLYWYQQILGQGPKLLIQFQNNGVVDDSQLPKDRFSAERLKGVDSTLKIQPAKLEDSAVYLCASSFGQQETQYFGPGTRLLVL.

The CDR3 region has the DNA TGTGCCAGCAGCTCGTCCGGGAGGGCTCTGGGCTACACCTTC. It specifies CASSSSGRALGYTF. This chain uses TRBV5-8 with TRBJ1-2, with no clear D. Trimming removed 3 bases at V and 8 bases at J, with 17 bases between. The CDR3 sequence is 14 residues long. Germline V lookup: CDR1 SGHTS, CDR2 YDEGEE. Using reference TRBV5-8 and TRBJ1-2 for the parts outside the CDR3, the full variable domain is EAGVTQSPTHLIKTRGQQATLRCSPISGHTSVYWYQQALGLGLQFLLWYDEGEERNRGNFPPRFSGRQFPNYSSELNVNALELEDSALYLCASSSSGRALGYTFGSGTRLTVV.

This chain joins TRBV19 and TRBJ1-1, with TRBD1 matching over 7 bases. The germline CDR1 and CDR2 sequences are LNHDA and SQIVND (reference sequence). The CDR3 spans 14 residues. Trimming removed 3 bases from V and 5 bases from J; junction bases left unmatched: 6. The CDR3 is CASSMRTGGTEAFF. In nucleotides, the CDR3 is TGTGCCAGTAGTATGCGGACAGGTGGGACTGAAGCTTTCTTT.

The chain joins TRBV6-5 to TRBJ2-2; 12 nucleotides align to TRBD2. Losses at the gene ends were 7 bases for V and 6 bases for J; bases not matched to a gene: 3. Germline lookup yields CDR1 MNHEY and CDR2 SVGAGI. This CDR3 has 14 residues. The CDR3 sequence is CASNRLAGAGELFF. The CDR3 region has the DNA TGTGCCAGCAACCGACTAGCGGGGGCCGGGGAGCTGTTTTTT.

Remarks on this clone: Additional DNA sequences in this sample encode the identical CDR3. The V gene is TRBV7-9, the J gene TRBJ1-2, with D hard to call. CDR3 length: 14 residues. The germline gives CDR1 SEHNR, CDR2 FQNEAQ (reference sequence). Between the trimmed V and J ends, which lost 0 bases and 2 bases, there was a span of 7 bases. The CDR3 loop is CASSLALPNYGYTF. DNA for the CDR3: TGTGCCAGCAGCTTAGCCCTTCCCAACTATGGCTACACCTTC.

The J gene is TRBJ2-1, the V gene TRBV11-2; D perhaps matches TRBD1 (7 bases). The germline gives CDR1 SGHAT, CDR2 FQNNGV. V was pared by 0 bases and J by 8 bases, with 14 bases between. CDR3 size: 15 residues. CDR3 in amino acids: CASSLEGGGGDEQFF. The DNA of the CDR3 is TGTGCCAGCAGCTTAGAAGGGGGCGGCGGGGATGAGCAGTTCTTC.

The chain couples TRBV15 to TRBJ2-5; TRBD1 might be the D (6 bases). Germline CDR1 reads LNHNV; CDR2 reads YYDKDF (reference sequence). The germline V and J ends were trimmed by 4 bases and 2 bases, with 11 bases remaining between them. This CDR3 spans 14 amino acids. CDR3: CATSNRAQQETQYF. As DNA, the CDR3 is TGTGCCACCAGCAACAGGGCTCAGCAAGAGACCCAGTACTTC. The entire variable domain, with the rest obtained from reference TRBV15 and TRBJ2-5, is as follows: DAMVIQNPRYQVTQFGKPVTLSCSQTLNHNVMYWYQQKSSQAPKLLFHYYDKDFNNEADTPDNFQSRRPNTSFCFLDIRSPGLGDTAMYLCATSNRAQQETQYFGPGTRLLVL.

The rearrangement joins TRBV11-1 to TRBJ2-5; 8 bases fit TRBD2. Germline CDR1 reads SGHAT; CDR2 reads FQDESV (reference sequence). V lost 3 bases, J lost 5 bases, and 5 bases stayed unmatched. This CDR3 region has 14 residues. The CDR3 sequence is CASSFVGRAETQYF. CDR3 in DNA: TGTGCCAGCAGCTTTGTCGGGAGGGCCGAGACCCAGTACTTC.

The chain has TRBV6-5 and TRBJ2-3; 7 positions agree with TRBD2. The CDR3 has 16 amino acids. Germline CDR1 reads MNHEY; CDR2 reads SVGAGI. Trimming took 4 bases from V and 3 from J; bases not matched to a gene: 10. DNA for the CDR3: TGTGCCAGCAGTTGGGGGGGTCCTCCCAGGACAGATACGCAGTATTTT. Translated, it gives CASSWGGPPRTDTQYF.

V gene TRBV7-9 combines with J gene TRBJ1-6, with D possibly matching TRBD1 (5 bases). Germline assignment: CDR1 SEHNR and CDR2 FQNEAQ (reference sequence). The CDR3 is made up of 13 amino acids. Trimming took off 1 base at V and 8 bases at J, with 6 bases between the two ends. DNA of the CDR3: TGTGCCAGCAGCTTAGAAGGGGATTCACCCCTCCACTTT. Its protein is CASSLEGDSPLHF.

This rearrangement joins TRBV9 to TRBJ2-1; 9 bases are shared with TRBD2. V dropped 3 bases and J dropped 10; count of bases not matched to a gene: 14. This CDR3 contains 16 residues. From germline, CDR1 is SGDLS and CDR2 YYNGEE. CDR3 in amino acids: CASSGELAGVGREQFF. CDR3 DNA: TGTGCCAGCAGCGGGGAATTAGCGGGAGTTGGGAGAGAGCAGTTCTTC.